One T cell receptor beta chain is described in this entry. What this receptor recognizes is not known. No qualities accompany the bases; no much larger clone lies one base away. Only healthy Caucasian donors were included. The twin cohort consisted of three pairs of female monozygotic twins, all aged 18 to 29 years. Positive isolation kits from Invitrogen were used to isolate the CD4+ and CD8+ T cell populations. The CDR3 runs 15 residues from the cysteine to the phenylalanine. Only the CDR3 DNA is retained, 45 bases long and in frame from the first base. V is pared back by 1 base and J by 1 base, with 11 bases lying between the germline termini. The germline V gene (reference sequence) supplies CDR1 DFQATT and CDR2 SNEGSKA. Receptor amplification or capture employed 5' RACE. TCRdb shows the sequencer as Illumina HiSeq 2000. A universal primer binding site was added through template switching, and the final cDNA carried a unique molecular identifier so that TCR cDNA molecules could be counted accurately. First-strand cDNA for TCR alpha and beta chains was synthesized from specific primers in the conserved constant-segment region. To control for contamination, each cDNA library was double barcoded with a SMART-Mk sample barcode plus Illumina barcodes. TruSeq adapter sequences, together with Illumina sample barcodes, were added in two successive PCR steps. The Illumina HiSeq platform was used with custom primers to sequence TCR alpha and beta cDNA libraries. Under the source paper's analysis protocol: Unique molecular identifiers were extracted from raw reads with MiGEC, and CDR3 positions were determined with MiXCR. Recombination models were inferred per individual with the repgenHMM and IGoR tools using an EM algorithm. The analysis of shared clonotypes was done with the tcR package in R, with sharing normalized by the product of cloneset sizes. Out-of-frame nonproductive sequences were analyzed to study raw recombination free of thymic and clonal selection effects. Using fastp at Q25 and MiXCR, TCRdb reprocessed the public reads and kept productive beta chains. When rows share a CDR3 protein, they turn into one entry using the most common DNA and genes. The V and J calls reflect TCRdb's pipeline rather than the authors' work. This sample gives some 460,000 distinct CDR3 sequences in total; about 14% of them show up just once. The top ten constitute approximately 0.52% of the sample.

These data belong to a study of identical twins (dated by TCRdb to the mid-2010s). A note on the overall study: TCR alpha and beta repertoires from monozygotic twins, unrelated adults of various ages and cord blood were deep-sequenced to test whether fetal clonotypes persist. To rule out contamination, replicate twin experiments were performed at different times with different library preparation protocols.

Results the study describes overall, beyond this receptor: Abundant cord blood beta clonotypes had fewer insertions, young adult naive repertoires showed a similar but weaker trend, and memory repertoires showed no such trend. Recombination models systematically underestimated out-of-frame TCR alpha sharing in monozygotic twins but agreed with sharing between unrelated individuals. The excess sharing between twins in beta out-of-frame sequences was weaker because fewer shared sequences reduced the signal-to-noise ratio. Compared with coincidental sharing between unrelated individuals, out-of-frame TCR alpha sequences shared between twins showed an excess of sequences with low generation probability. Conclusions relied on cross-sectional statistical analysis, since the same donors could not be followed over many years. Invariant T cells such as MAIT and iNKT could partly confound zero-insertion analyses, although diverse VJ usage argued against such confounding for most clonotypes.

These data were also filed under a second study, of yellow fever vaccine responses in identical twins. The second paper further reports: According to the authors, in identical twins the way T cells responded to vaccination appeared partly convergent and partly personalized. The study precisely tracked vaccine-responding T cell clones in identical twins.

The sample comprised CD4+ T cells sorted from blood. The receptor chain draws on TRBV20-1 and TRBJ2-1; tentative D gene TRBD2, with 6 bases matching. This sequence was found in a woman aged 18-29 years in good health. The bases are TGCAGTGCTAGAGGGGCGGGACCGTCCTACAATGAGCAGTTCTTC. Its translation reads: CSARGAGPSYNEQFF.